This record covers a single T cell receptor (beta chain). The data stem from a study of blood T cell repertoires in COVID-19. Overall study: From the United States, Italy and Spain came samples of acute and convalescent COVID-19.

J gave up 4 bases and V 4 bases, and 10 bases lay outside the gene matches. The CDR3 is made up of 16 amino acids. Per germline, CDR1 SGHNT and CDR2 YYREEE (reference sequence). Authors' methods: Using reference gene primer amplification, nucleated cell counts were estimated. Assay used: immunoSEQ multiplex PCR; TCRdb lists only in-frame clones, some missing. That table supplies the V and J calls and clone size; D and trimming were determined from the DNA. The data show approximately 220,000 clones, roughly 84% seen once. This receptor was identified in a woman aged 55-69 years who had recovered from COVID-19. The source material was peripheral blood. The rearrangement uses TRBV5-4 and TRBJ2-3; 9 bases fit TRBD2. The CDR3 region has the DNA TGTGCCAGCAGCCCACCGGCGCGGGGGGGCCCAGATACGCAGTATTTT. It translates to CASSPPARGGPDTQYF. Supplemented by reference TRBV5-4 and TRBJ2-3, the full variable domain reads ETGVTQSPTHLIKTRGQQVTLRCSSQSGHNTVSWYQQALGQGPQFIFQYYREEENGRGNFPPRFSGLQFPNYSSELNVNALELDDSALYLCASSPPARGGPDTQYFGPGTRLTVL.